Below are 6 T cell receptor beta chains sequenced from a single sample in a study of shared clonotypes between healthy human individuals. The table came from immunoSEQ multiplex PCR; TCRdb's copy has only in-frame clones and leaves some out. In the table there are approximately 2.5 million clones, approximately 93% of which are singletons. Sequencing was done on a sample of naive CD4+ T cells from PBMCs. The subset: CD45RA+ positively selected. The receptors shown here come from a man aged 18 to 30 in good health. Some clones in this sample may be carry-over from other donors' samples.

The J gene is TRBJ2-1, the V gene TRBV21-1; TRBD2, the D gene given by the table, was not confirmed from the DNA. TRBV21-1 is recorded as a pseudogene. The CDR3 runs 17 residues. CDR3 residues: CASSLGGRAVEDNEQFF. In DNA form, the CDR3 reads TGTGCCAGCAGTCTAGGCGGGAGGGCCGTGGAGGACAATGAGCAGTTCTTC.

The CDR3 DNA sequence: TGTGCCAGCAGTGACACCAGCTCCTACAATGAGCAGTTCTTC. This codes for CASSDTSSYNEQFF. The chain has TRBV2 and TRBJ2-1; D remains ambiguous. V lost 3 bases to trimming and J lost 0 bases, with 6 bases between them. Germline assignment: CDR1 SNHLY and CDR2 FYNNEI. This CDR3 has 14 amino acids. The full variable domain, completed using reference TRBV2 and TRBJ2-1, is EPEVTQTPSHQVTQMGQEVILRCVPISNHLYFYWYRQILGQKVEFLVSFYNNEISEKSEIFDDQFSVERPDGSNFTLKIRSTKLEDSAMYFCASSDTSSYNEQFFGPGTRLTVL.

The chain couples TRBV10-3 to TRBJ2-2; 12 bases are shared with TRBD2. The CDR3 spans 17 residues. CDR1 is ENHRY and CDR2 is SYGVKD in the germline V gene. V was pared by 6 bases and J by 0 bases, with 5 bases of the junction left unmatched. This CDR3 reads CAISVGLAGPNTGELFF. The DNA of the CDR3 is TGTGCCATCAGCGTGGGACTAGCGGGCCCGAACACCGGGGAGCTGTTTTTT.

Points on this clone: The same CDR3 also results from other DNA sequences found in this sample. The rearrangement uses TRBV7-9 and TRBJ2-7; 9 nucleotides line up with TRBD2. J lost 1 base, V lost 6 bases, and 4 bases had no gene match. In germline, CDR1 is SEHNR, CDR2 FQNEAQ (reference sequence). There are 14 residues in the CDR3. The CDR3 region has the DNA TGTGCCAGCAGTCCGACTAGCGGTTCCTACGAGCAGTACTTC. Protein: CASSPTSGSYEQYF.

V is TRBV28 and J is TRBJ1-1, with a tentative D call TRBD1 (5 bases). Germline CDR1 and CDR2: MDHEN and SYDVKM. Trimming removed 3 bases at V and 0 bases at J, with 14 bases between. The CDR3 spans 16 residues. The CDR3 loop is CASSLAGAGVNTEAFF. The CDR3 DNA sequence: TGTGCCAGCAGTTTGGCCGGGGCGGGGGTGAACACTGAAGCTTTCTTT.

The chain combines TRBV27 with TRBJ2-1, with 8 bases identical to TRBD2. This CDR3 contains 13 residues. Germline values: CDR1 MNHEY, CDR2 SMNVEV (reference sequence). V trimming: 6 bases; J trimming: 10 bases; junction bases outside the gene matches: 8. The CDR3 sequence: CASRQSGSGEQFF. The CDR3, as DNA: TGTGCCAGCAGACAAAGCGGGAGCGGGGAGCAGTTCTTC.